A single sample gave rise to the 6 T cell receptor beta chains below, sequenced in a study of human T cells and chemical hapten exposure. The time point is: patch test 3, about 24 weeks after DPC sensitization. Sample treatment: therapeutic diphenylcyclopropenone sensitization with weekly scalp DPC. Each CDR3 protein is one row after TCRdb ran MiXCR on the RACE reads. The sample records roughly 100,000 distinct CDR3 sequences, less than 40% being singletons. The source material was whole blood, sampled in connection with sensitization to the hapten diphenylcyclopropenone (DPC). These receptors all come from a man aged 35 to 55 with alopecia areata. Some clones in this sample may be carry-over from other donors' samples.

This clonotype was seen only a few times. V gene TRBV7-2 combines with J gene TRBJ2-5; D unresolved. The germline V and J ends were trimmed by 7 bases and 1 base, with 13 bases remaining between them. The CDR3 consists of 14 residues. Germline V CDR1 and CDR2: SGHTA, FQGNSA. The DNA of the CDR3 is TGTGCCAGCAAGCTTATGGTCTCCCAAGAGACCCAGTACTTC. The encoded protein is CASKLMVSQETQYF. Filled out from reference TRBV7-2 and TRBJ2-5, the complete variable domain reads GAGVSQSPSNKVTEKGKDVELRCDPISGHTALYWYRQSLGQGLEFLIYFQGNSAPDKSGLPSDRFSAERTGGSVSTLTIQRTQQEDSAVYLCASKLMVSQETQYFGPGTRLLVL.

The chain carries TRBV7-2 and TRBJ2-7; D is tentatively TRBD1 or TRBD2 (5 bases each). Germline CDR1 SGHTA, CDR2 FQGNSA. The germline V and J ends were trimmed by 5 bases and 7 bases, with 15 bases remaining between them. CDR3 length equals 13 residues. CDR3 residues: CASSPGPVNEQYF. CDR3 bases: TGTGCCAGCAGCCCGGGACCAGTTAATGAGCAGTACTTC.

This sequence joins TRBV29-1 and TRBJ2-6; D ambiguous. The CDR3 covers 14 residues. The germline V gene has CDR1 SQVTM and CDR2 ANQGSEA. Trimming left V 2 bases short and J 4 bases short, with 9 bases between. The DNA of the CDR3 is TGCAGCGTTGAATCAGTGAGCGGGGCCAACGTCCTGACTTTC. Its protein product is CSVESVSGANVLTF.

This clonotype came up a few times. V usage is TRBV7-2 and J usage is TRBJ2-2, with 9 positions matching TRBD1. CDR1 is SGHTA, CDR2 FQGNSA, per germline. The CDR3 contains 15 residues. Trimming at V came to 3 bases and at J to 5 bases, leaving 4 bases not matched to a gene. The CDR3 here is CASSFATGGTGELFF. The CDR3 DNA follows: TGTGCCAGCAGCTTTGCGACAGGGGGGACCGGGGAGCTGTTTTTT.

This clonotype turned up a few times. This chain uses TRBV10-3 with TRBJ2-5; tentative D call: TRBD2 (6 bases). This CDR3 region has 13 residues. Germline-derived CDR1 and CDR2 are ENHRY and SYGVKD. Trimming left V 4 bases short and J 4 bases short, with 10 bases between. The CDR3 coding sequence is TGTGCCATCAGTGGGCAGGGAGGAGAGACCCAGTACTTC. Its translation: CAISGQGGETQYF.

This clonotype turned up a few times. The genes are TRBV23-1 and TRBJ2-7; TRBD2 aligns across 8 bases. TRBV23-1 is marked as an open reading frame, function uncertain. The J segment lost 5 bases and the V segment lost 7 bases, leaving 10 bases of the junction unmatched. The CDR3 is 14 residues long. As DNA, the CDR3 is TGCGCCAGCACCGGGGCGGGAGGTAGCGACGAGCAGTACGTC. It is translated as CASTGAGGSDEQYV.